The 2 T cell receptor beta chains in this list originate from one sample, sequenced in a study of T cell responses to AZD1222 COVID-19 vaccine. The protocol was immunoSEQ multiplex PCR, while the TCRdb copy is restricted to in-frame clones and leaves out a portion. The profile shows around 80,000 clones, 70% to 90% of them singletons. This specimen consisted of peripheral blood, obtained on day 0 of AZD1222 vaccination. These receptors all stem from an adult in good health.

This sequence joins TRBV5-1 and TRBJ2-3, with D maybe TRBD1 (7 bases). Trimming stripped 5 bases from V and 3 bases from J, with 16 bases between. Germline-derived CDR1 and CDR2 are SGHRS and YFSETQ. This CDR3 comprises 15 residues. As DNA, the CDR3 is TGCGCCAGCAGGCGGGACAGCAGTGGAACAGATACGCAGTATTTT. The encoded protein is CASRRDSSGTDTQYF.

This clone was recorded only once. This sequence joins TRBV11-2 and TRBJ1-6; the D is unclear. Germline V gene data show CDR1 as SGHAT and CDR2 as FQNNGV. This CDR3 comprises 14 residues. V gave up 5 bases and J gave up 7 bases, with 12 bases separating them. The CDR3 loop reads CASSLQQRNSPLHF. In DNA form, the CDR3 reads TGTGCCAGCAGCCTTCAGCAAAGGAATTCACCCCTCCACTTT.